The 21 T cell receptor beta chains given below trace back to one sample, sequenced in a study of siplizumab effects on memory and regulatory T cells. Sequencing was performed with immunoSEQ multiplex PCR; in TCRdb, only in-frame clones are kept and a portion is missing. The sample has approximately 92,000 clones, 85% to 95% seen once. Sequencing used non-Treg CD4+ T cells sorted from blood. The receptors derive from a human donor in good health.

CDR3 sequence (DNA): TGTGCCAGTAGTTACAGGGAAGAGGACGAGCAGTACTTC. Translating gives CASSYREEDEQYF. This sequence joins TRBV19 and TRBJ2-7, with a weak D call TRBD1 (6 bases). Per the germline V gene, CDR1 is LNHDA and CDR2 is SQIVND (reference sequence). CDR3 length: 13 residues. The V gene lost 5 bases and the J gene lost 5 bases, with 13 bases spanning the gap.

V gene TRBV18 combines with J gene TRBJ2-1; D gene uncertain. Germline loops: CDR1 KGHSH, CDR2 LQKENI. The V end lost 2 bases, the J end lost 4 bases, and 6 bases lay between the germline ends. The CDR3 sequence is 13 residues long. DNA of the CDR3: TGTGCCAGCTCACCAATCCGATACAATGAGCAGTTCTTC. It yields the protein CASSPIRYNEQFF.

This chain joins TRBV7-3 and TRBJ2-1; TRBD2 matches at 8 bases. The germline V gene encodes CDR1 SGHTA and CDR2 FQGTGA. The V gene end was trimmed by 4 bases and the J gene end by 0 bases; junction bases not matched to a gene: 5. The CDR3 runs to 16 residues. Here the CDR3 DNA reads TGTGCCAGCAGCTCCACCGGGAGGGCCTCCTACAATGAGCAGTTCTTC. Its translation: CASSSTGRASYNEQFF.

In the case of this clone: Other DNA sequences of this sample code for an identical CDR3. This sequence joins TRBV5-1 and TRBJ1-5, with TRBD1 identical over 7 bases. The CDR3 consists of 15 residues. Germline trimming cut 0 bases from V and 4 bases from J; bases unmatched to any gene: 4. The germline V gene encodes CDR1 SGHRS and CDR2 YFSETQ. The CDR3: CASSLVSGGNQPQHF. CDR3 nucleotide sequence: TGCGCCAGCAGCTTGGTTTCAGGGGGTAATCAGCCCCAGCATTTT.

The V call is TRBV28, the J call TRBJ1-1; possibly TRBD1 for D (6 bases). The V gene lost 2 bases and the J gene lost 3 bases, with 10 bases spanning the gap. This CDR3 is built from 14 residues. Germline V gene data show CDR1 as MDHEN and CDR2 as SYDVKM. In DNA, the CDR3 is TGTGCCAGCAGTTTACGGGGGGCGTACACTGAAGCTTTCTTT. Translation gives CASSLRGAYTEAFF. Using reference TRBV28 and TRBJ1-1 for the parts outside the CDR3, the full variable domain is DVKVTQSSRYLVKRTGEKVFLECVQDMDHENMFWYRQDPGLGLRLIYFSYDVKMKEKGDIPEGYSVSREKKERFSLILESASTNQTSMYLCASSLRGAYTEAFFGQGTRLTVV.

This chain uses TRBV6-1 with TRBJ2-2; D gene unclear. V lost 4 bases and J 1 base, leaving 13 bases between the germline ends. Germline assignment: CDR1 MNHNS and CDR2 SASEGT. The CDR3 has 16 residues. Here the CDR3 reads CASSGTPTLNTGELFF. Written as DNA, the CDR3 is TGTGCCAGCAGTGGGACGCCTACCCTGAACACCGGGGAGCTGTTTTTT.

The gene calls are TRBV5-1 and TRBJ2-7, with unresolved D. Deletions cut 0 bases from V and 7 bases from J, with 20 bases between. There are 16 residues in the CDR3. In germline, CDR1 is SGHRS, CDR2 YFSETQ. CDR3 region: CASSLEGGSPTREQYF. Here the CDR3 DNA reads TGCGCCAGCAGCTTGGAGGGCGGTTCCCCAACAAGGGAGCAGTACTTC.

The chain recombines TRBV5-1 with TRBJ1-1; possibly TRBD1 for D (6 bases). This CDR3 has 14 amino acids. Looked up from germline, CDR1 is SGHRS and CDR2 is YFSETQ. V lost 4 bases and J lost 0, with 10 bases in between. CDR3: CASSTDSMNTEAFF. The DNA for the CDR3 is TGCGCCAGCAGCACGGACAGTATGAACACTGAAGCTTTCTTT.

The chain recombines TRBV2 with TRBJ2-3; perhaps TRBD2 as D (6 bases). Germline CDR1 is SNHLY and CDR2 is FYNNEI. Between the trimmed V and J ends, which lost 7 bases and 4 bases, there was a span of 18 bases. The CDR3 sequence is 15 residues long. In nucleotides, the CDR3 is TGTGCCAGCACTGAGTCGGGAGCGATTGCAGATACGCAGTATTTT. It encodes CASTESGAIADTQYF.

The chain uses TRBV7-3 and TRBJ2-3; D is uncertain. V gave up 0 bases and J gave up 2 bases, with 6 bases separating them. The length of the CDR3 is 14 residues. Germline V gene sequence: CDR1 SGHTA, CDR2 FQGTGA. Here the CDR3 reads CASSLTRDTDTQYF. The CDR3 DNA is TGTGCCAGCAGCTTAACGCGCGACACAGATACGCAGTATTTT. Full variable domain (outside the CDR3, taken from reference TRBV7-3 and TRBJ2-3): GAGVSQTPSNKVTEKGKYVELRCDPISGHTALYWYRQSLGQGPEFLIYFQGTGAADDSGLPNDRFFAVRPEGSVSTLKIQRTERGDSAVYLCASSLTRDTDTQYFGPGTRLTVL.

The chain combines TRBV30 with TRBJ2-5, with TRBD1 matching over 7 bases. With V trimmed by 2 bases and J by 8 bases, 5 bases remained unmatched. CDR3 length equals 12 residues. Germline CDR1 and CDR2: GTSNPN and SVGIG (reference sequence). CDR3 bases: TGTGCCTGGAGTAGGGACAGTCCAACCCAGTACTTC. Its protein is CAWSRDSPTQYF.

The CDR3 sequence is CASGRQGLVGNPEQYF. DNA of the CDR3: TGTGCCAGCGGGCGACAGGGGTTGGTCGGAAACCCCGAGCAGTACTTC. J is TRBJ2-7 and V is TRBV5-6, with TRBD1 matching 8 bases. CDR3 length equals 16 residues. Germline CDR1 and CDR2: SGHDT and YYEEEE. V lost 7 bases to trimming and J lost 6 bases; unmatched junction nucleotides: 18. Full variable domain (missing parts from reference TRBV5-6 and TRBJ2-7): DAGVTQSPTHLIKTRGQQVTLRCSPKSGHDTVSWYQQALGQGPQFIFQYYEEEERQRGNFPDRFSGHQFPNYSSELNVNALLLGDSALYLCASGRQGLVGNPEQYFGPGTRLTVT.

This clone was counted once. The chain recombines TRBV11-3 with TRBJ2-3; D could derive from TRBD1 or TRBD2 (5 bases each). Trimming cost V 5 bases and J 2 bases, with 11 bases left between them. The germline V gene has CDR1 SGHNT and CDR2 YENEEA. This CDR3 spans 14 amino acids. CDR3 in DNA: TGTGCCAGCAGCCGGGACCGATACACAGATACGCAGTATTTT. Protein sequence: CASSRDRYTDTQYF.

This chain connects TRBV28 to TRBJ2-7; D unclear. The germline V gene has CDR1 MDHEN and CDR2 SYDVKM. The V gene lost 8 bases and the J gene lost 3 bases, with 20 bases spanning the gap. This CDR3 region has 15 residues. The CDR3 loop reads CASGRAGNMDYEQYF. The CDR3 nucleotides read TGTGCCAGCGGTAGGGCAGGCAATATGGACTACGAGCAGTACTTC.

This clone is a singleton in its sample. The CDR3 reads CASSSGLGQTQYF. The CDR3 DNA reads as TGTGCCAGCAGCTCGGGTCTCGGTCAGACCCAGTACTTC. This sequence joins TRBV11-2 and TRBJ2-5; D is undetermined. The germline CDR1 and CDR2 sequences are SGHAT and FQNNGV. The ends were cut back, 4 bases at V and 6 bases at J, with 12 bases in the middle. The CDR3 totals 13 residues.

The chain combines TRBV27 with TRBJ2-2; a possible D gene is TRBD2 (6 bases). The CDR3 totals 16 residues. Germline V CDR1 and CDR2: MNHEY, SMNVEV (reference sequence). Trimming took 0 bases from V and 4 from J, leaving 12 bases between them. The CDR3 is CASSLSFAGTTGELFF. DNA for the CDR3: TGTGCCAGCAGTTTATCGTTCGCGGGAACCACCGGGGAGCTGTTTTTT.

The chain carries TRBV4-2 and TRBJ2-5, with 9 nucleotides matching TRBD2. The ends lost 1 base at V and 5 bases at J; junction bases unmatched: 5. The CDR3 sequence is 15 residues long. CDR1 and CDR2 (germline): LGHNA, YNFKEQ. The CDR3, as DNA: TGTGCCAGCAGCCAAGGCGGGAGGGCCTTGGAGACCCAGTACTTC. Translating it yields CASSQGGRALETQYF.

V and J are TRBV7-9 and TRBJ2-1; no reliable D call. This CDR3 comprises 11 residues. Germline V gene data show CDR1 as SEHNR and CDR2 as FQNEAQ (reference sequence). Trimming took off 7 bases at V and 7 bases at J, with 8 bases between the two ends. CDR3 protein: CASTLSNEQFF. For the CDR3, the DNA is TGTGCCAGCACCCTATCTAATGAGCAGTTCTTC.

The J gene is TRBJ1-1, the V gene TRBV6-5; D gene unclear. V lost 2 bases, J lost 5 bases, and 15 bases lay in between. There are 15 residues in the CDR3. Germline lookup yields CDR1 MNHEY and CDR2 SVGAGI. CDR3 region: CASSYGGAGSTEAFF. CDR3 sequence (DNA): TGTGCCAGCAGTTACGGTGGAGCAGGATCTACTGAAGCTTTCTTT.

V usage is TRBV5-4 and J usage is TRBJ2-7, with 13 bases matching TRBD2. The V gene end was trimmed by 4 bases and the J gene end by 7 bases; junction bases not matched to a gene: 11. This CDR3 region has 16 residues. Per the germline V gene, CDR1 is SGHNT and CDR2 is YYREEE (reference sequence). DNA for the CDR3: TGTGCCAGCAGCCCGAACGGACTAGCGGGAGTCCGAGAGCAGTACTTC. Translating gives CASSPNGLAGVREQYF.

The V call is TRBV19, the J call TRBJ2-1; possibly TRBD2 for D (7 bases). The CDR3 spans 16 residues. The germline V gene has CDR1 LNHDA and CDR2 SQIVND (reference sequence). The ends were cut back, 5 bases at V and 7 bases at J, with 21 bases in the middle. The CDR3 reads CASSGPRGAIGNEQFF. DNA for the CDR3: TGTGCCAGTAGTGGTCCTCGGGGGGCGATAGGTAATGAGCAGTTCTTC.